A selection of T cell receptor beta chains follows, all from one sample in a study of T cell responses to AZD1222 COVID-19 vaccine. Libraries were prepared by immunoSEQ multiplex PCR; TCRdb keeps only in-frame clonotypes and omits some of them. The sample yields 150,000 to 170,000 clones, 88% seen once. The source material was peripheral blood, sampled on day 0 of AZD1222 vaccination. Receptor source: an adult in good health. Both conserved end residues are part of each CDR3. Fields, in order: J gene, D gene, V gene, clone size, CDR3 DNA, CDR3 protein. A D gene is named only where the DNA matches it firmly. Where a row states a size, it is once, few, many or the class of an expanded clone; other rows omit it.

>TRBJ1-1|.|TRBV3-1/TRBV3-2|.
TGTGCCAGCAGCCAAGTGGGGTACACTGAAGCTTTCTTT
CASSQVGYTEAFF
>TRBJ2-1|.|TRBV5-4|.
TGTGCCAGCAGCGAGGAGGGCTATGAGCAGTTCTTC
CASSEEGYEQFF
>TRBJ1-2|.|TRBV2|once
TGTGCCAGCAGTGACCCAGGCGGCGGCTATGGCTACACCTTC
CASSDPGGGYGYTF
>TRBJ2-2|TRBD1|TRBV19|.
TGTGCCAGTAGTGTCCGGGACAGGGAGACCGGGGAGCTGTTTTTT
CASSVRDRETGELFF
>TRBJ2-1|.|TRBV5-4|.
TGTGCCAGCAGCCCCCAATTGGGCACTATACAACGGGGTGAGCAGTTCTTC
CASSPQLGTIQRGEQFF
>TRBJ1-1|.|TRBV12-5|once
TGTGCTAGTGGTTTGCCCATAGGGACTGTTGACACTGAAGCTTTCTTT
CASGLPIGTVDTEAFF
>TRBJ1-2|.|TRBV6-1|.
TGTGCCAGCAGTGGGGGTGGACGTGGGACCGGGGACTATGGCTACACCTTC
CASSGGGRGTGDYGYTF
>TRBJ1-2|TRBD1|TRBV29-1|.
TGCAGCGTTTGGACAGGGGGCCGGTCGACCTATGGCTACACCTTC
CSVWTGGRSTYGYTF
>TRBJ1-2|.|TRBV2|.
TGTGCCAGCCAGCGGGACACGGTCCCCGGGGCCTATGGCTACACCTTC
CASQRDTVPGAYGYTF
>TRBJ1-1|.|TRBV7-2|.
TGTGCCAGCAGCTTAGGGGGGGGTATGAACACTGAAGCTTTCTTT
CASSLGGGMNTEAFF
>TRBJ2-3|.|TRBV11-2|.
TGTGCCAGCAGCTTAGTCGGTGGGGCCCTCACAGATACGCAGTATTTT
CASSLVGGALTDTQYF
>TRBJ2-5|.|TRBV5-1|.
TGCGCCAGCAGCTTGAGTTTCGGGGAGACCCAGTACTTC
CASSLSFGETQYF
>TRBJ1-2|TRBD1|TRBV28|.
TGTGCCAGCAGTTCCTTTGACAGGGGAGGCTACACCTTC
CASSSFDRGGYTF
>TRBJ2-7|TRBD1|TRBV18|once
TGTGCCAGCTCCCTCGACAGGGGTTTTGAGCAGTACTTC
CASSLDRGFEQYF
>TRBJ1-1|TRBD1|TRBV12-5|.
TGTGCTAGTGCGGACAGGGACATGAACACTGAAGCTTTCTTT
CASADRDMNTEAFF
>TRBJ2-3|TRBD1|TRBV5-1|.
TGCGCCAGCAGCCCTGACAGGGCACCAGATACGCAGTATTTT
CASSPDRAPDTQYF
>TRBJ2-5|TRBD1|TRBV27|.
TGTGCCAGCAGCTCCGGGACAGGGGGTAAAGAGACCCAGTACTTC
CASSSGTGGKETQYF
>TRBJ2-1|TRBD2|TRBV7-8|.
TGTGCCAGCAGCTTAAACGGTGCGGTACTAGCGGGGGGTCCCGGTTACAATGAGCAGTTCTTC
CASSLNGAVLAGGPGYNEQFF
>TRBJ2-7|.|TRBV2|.
TGTGCCAGCAGTGACACACAGGGAGACTACGAGCAGTACTTC
CASSDTQGDYEQYF
>TRBJ2-2|TRBD1|TRBV20-1|.
TGCAGTGCTAGTGACAGGGGGTCGAACACCGGGGAGCTGTTTTTT
CSASDRGSNTGELFF
>TRBJ2-3|.|TRBV14|.
TGTGCCAGCTGTAGAGCGTTTACAGATACGCAGTATTTT
CASCRAFTDTQYF
>TRBJ1-1|.|TRBV18|.
TGTGCCAGCTCACCTGACAGTTTGAACACTGAAGCTTTCTTT
CASSPDSLNTEAFF
>TRBJ1-2|TRBD1|TRBV5-4|.
TGTGCCAGCAGTTCGGACAGGGTGGGTGGCTACACCTTC
CASSSDRVGGYTF
>TRBJ2-7|TRBD1|TRBV7-2|once
TGTGCCAGCAGCAGGGACAGGTCCGGCGAGCAGTACTTC
CASSRDRSGEQYF
>TRBJ1-1|.|TRBV28|.
TGTGCCAGCAGTTTCTCGTCGGGAAGTCGATACACTGAAGCTTTCTTT
CASSFSSGSRYTEAFF
>TRBJ1-3|.|TRBV18|.
TGTGCCAGCTCACCACCGGGCACCCTCATCGGAAACACCATATATTTT
CASSPPGTLIGNTIYF
>TRBJ1-5|TRBD1|TRBV5-4|.
TGTGCCAGCAGCTTGGGTGGACAGGGCCACCCTCAGCCCCAGCATTTT
CASSLGGQGHPQPQHF
>TRBJ1-4|TRBD1|TRBV5-1|.
TGCGCCAGCAGCTTGGCGGTGGGACAGAATGAAAAACTGTTTTTT
CASSLAVGQNEKLFF
>TRBJ1-1|.|TRBV6-5|.
TGTGCCAGCAGGATACAGAGAGAAGCTTTCTTT
CASRIQREAFF
>TRBJ1-3|.|TRBV16|.
TGTGCCAGCAGCCAGGGGGCGACCACTGGAAACACCATATATTTT
CASSQGATTGNTIYF
>TRBJ2-7|TRBD2|TRBV19|once
TGTGCCAGTAGTCCGAGGGGACTAGCGGGGAGTCACGAGCAGTACTTC
CASSPRGLAGSHEQYF
>TRBJ1-2|TRBD1|TRBV7-9|.
TGTGCCAGCAGCTTGGGGGGACAGGGCTATGGCTACACCTTC
CASSLGGQGYGYTF
>TRBJ2-1|.|TRBV6-5|.
TGTGCCAGCAGTTGGAACTTAAACTACAATGAGCAGTTCTTC
CASSWNLNYNEQFF
>TRBJ2-3|.|TRBV4-1|.
TGCGCCAGCAGCCTTACGGACGACCCCCGGGGGCGCGGTGTAGATACGCAGTATTTT
CASSLTDDPRGRGVDTQYF
>TRBJ1-5|.|TRBV2|once
TGTGCCAGCAGTGGGGAAGGGAGGTTCGGTCAGCCCCAGCATTTT
CASSGEGRFGQPQHF
>TRBJ2-1|.|TRBV11-3|.
TGTGCCAGCAGCCAAACAGGGTCCCCCTACAATGAGCAGTTCTTC
CASSQTGSPYNEQFF
>TRBJ1-2|.|TRBV10-3|.
TGTGCCATCAGTGAGTCGGGACAAAACAACTATGGCTACACCTTC
CAISESGQNNYGYTF
>TRBJ1-2|.|TRBV27|once
TGTGCCAGCAGTTTAGGGGCAGGGTACAACTATGGCTACACCTTC
CASSLGAGYNYGYTF
>TRBJ1-1|TRBD1|TRBV19|.
TGTGCCAGTAGGGACACAGGGGGAACTGAAGCTTTCTTT
CASRDTGGTEAFF
>TRBJ1-5|.|TRBV19|.
TGTGCCAGTAGTATAGTTGGGGGGAGTCAGCCCCAGCATTTT
CASSIVGGSQPQHF